This entry lists 24 T cell receptor beta chains sequenced from one sample in a study of blood T cells in healthy people across ages. Using a J-beta primer mix together with a sample-barcoded 5' primer, a second PCR was run for about 6 to 12 cycles. TCRdb analysed the 5' RACE reads with MiXCR anew, one entry per CDR3 protein. In the table there are 550,000 to 750,000 distinct CDR3 sequences, under 25% of which are singletons. The sequenced sample was blood. The origin of the receptors is a man between 70 and 80 years old in good health.

This clonotype occurred a few times. This chain connects TRBV18 to TRBJ1-1, with unresolved D. CDR1 is KGHSH and CDR2 is LQKENI in the germline V gene. The CDR3 has 13 amino acids. V lost 2 bases and J 7 bases, leaving 11 bases between the germline ends. The CDR3 nucleotides read TGTGCCAGCTCACCAGCGAGTCGGGGTGAAGCTTTCTTT. Its translation is CASSPASRGEAFF.

V gene TRBV13 combines with J gene TRBJ2-5; 12 bases fit TRBD1. The J segment lost 5 bases and the V segment lost 5 bases, leaving 9 bases of the junction unmatched. Germline CDR1 PRHDT, CDR2 FYEKMQ (reference sequence). CDR3 length: 16 amino acids. The CDR3 nucleotides are TGTGCCAGCAGCACCCGGGACAGGGGGCTGCGGGAGACCCAGTACTTC. Amino acids: CASSTRDRGLRETQYF.

The chain couples TRBV7-8 to TRBJ2-2, with TRBD2 matching over 8 bases. The CDR3 has 16 residues. In germline, CDR1 is SGHVS, CDR2 FQNEAQ. With 5 bases clipped from V and 3 bases from J, the junction kept 8 bases outside the gene matches. The chain's CDR3 is CASSQVRREDTGELFF. The CDR3 region has the DNA TGTGCCAGCAGCCAAGTTCGGCGGGAGGACACCGGGGAGCTGTTTTTT.

This clonotype came up a few times. This sequence joins TRBV28 and TRBJ2-3; D is unresolved. The CDR3 is 13 residues long. Between the trimmed V and J ends, which lost 1 base and 6 bases, there was a span of 8 bases. From germline, CDR1 is MDHEN and CDR2 SYDVKM. The CDR3 here is CASSLYGSDTQYF. The CDR3, as DNA: TGTGCCAGCAGTTTATATGGAAGTGATACGCAGTATTTT. Supplemented by reference TRBV28 and TRBJ2-3, the full variable domain reads DVKVTQSSRYLVKRTGEKVFLECVQDMDHENMFWYRQDPGLGLRLIYFSYDVKMKEKGDIPEGYSVSREKKERFSLILESASTNQTSMYLCASSLYGSDTQYFGPGTRLTVL.

This clonotype was observed many times. The CDR3, as DNA: TGTGCCAGCAGCCAAGACAGCACTGAAGCTTTCTTT. Its protein product is CASSQDSTEAFF. The J gene is TRBJ1-1, the V gene TRBV4-2; no firm D call. Germline loops: CDR1 LGHNA, CDR2 YNFKEQ. V was clipped by 0 bases and J by 4 bases, with 3 bases between them. The CDR3 spans 12 residues.

This clonotype showed up just a few times. The chain uses TRBV29-1 and TRBJ2-7; no definite D call. The CDR3 contains 9 residues. Germline values: CDR1 SQVTM, CDR2 ANQGSEA. The ends were cut back, 7 bases at V and 2 bases at J, with 3 bases in the middle. CDR3 nucleotide sequence: TGCAGCGCCCCCTACGAGCAGTACTTC. Residues: CSAPYEQYF.

The rearrangement uses TRBV7-8 and TRBJ2-7; 9 bases agree with TRBD2. The V gene end was trimmed by 3 bases and the J gene end by 1 base; junction bases not matched to a gene: 7. CDR3 length: 16 amino acids. Looked up from germline, CDR1 is SGHVS and CDR2 is FQNEAQ. The CDR3 DNA is TGTGCCAGCAGCTTGCAAGCGGGAGGACAATCCTACGAGCAGTACTTC. Translation: CASSLQAGGQSYEQYF.

This clonotype was observed a few times. The gene calls are TRBV12-3 or TRBV12-4 and TRBJ1-1, with TRBD1 matching 9 bases. Losses at the gene ends were 6 bases for V and 4 bases for J; bases not matched to a gene: 6. The CDR3 runs to 14 residues. CDR3 DNA sequence: TGTGCCAGCAGAAAGGGACAGGGTTCCACTGAAGCTTTCTTT. It translates to CASRKGQGSTEAFF.

About this clonotype: A read error may explain this, as a much larger clone is one base away. The chain carries TRBV12-3 or TRBV12-4 and TRBJ2-5, with a weak D call TRBD1 (5 bases). This CDR3 region has 11 residues. Trimming took 4 bases from V and 9 from J, leaving 9 bases between them. The CDR3 is CASSSRVAQYF. The CDR3 DNA sequence: TGTGCCAGCAGTTCCAGGGTGGCCCAGTACTTC.

This clonotype was seen a handful of times. This chain uses TRBV5-1 with TRBJ2-5; no definite D call. V was trimmed by 2 bases and J by 5 bases, leaving 13 bases between them. Germline values: CDR1 SGHRS, CDR2 YFSETQ. The CDR3 consists of 14 residues. CDR3 protein: CASSFGADAETQYF. The CDR3 bases are TGCGCCAGCAGCTTTGGAGCTGACGCGGAGACCCAGTACTTC.

This clonotype appeared many times. This rearrangement joins TRBV6-5 to TRBJ2-4; possible D gene TRBD1, 6 bases. V shed 9 bases and J shed 7 bases, with 10 bases lying between them. Per germline, CDR1 MNHEY and CDR2 SVGAGI. This CDR3 region has 11 residues. Here the CDR3 DNA reads TGTGCCAGTTCCACAGGGAACATTCAGTACTTC. It is translated as CASSTGNIQYF.

The genes are TRBV28 and TRBJ2-3; D not resolved. V shed 3 bases and J shed 2 bases, with 12 bases lying between them. The V gene's germline CDR1 is MDHEN and CDR2 SYDVKM. This CDR3 is 15 amino acids long. CDR3 nucleotides: TGTGCCAGCAGTTTTATGGCGGACCTCACAGATACGCAGTATTTT. It encodes CASSFMADLTDTQYF. Full variable domain (rest looked up from reference TRBV28 and TRBJ2-3): DVKVTQSSRYLVKRTGEKVFLECVQDMDHENMFWYRQDPGLGLRLIYFSYDVKMKEKGDIPEGYSVSREKKERFSLILESASTNQTSMYLCASSFMADLTDTQYFGPGTRLTVL.

This rearrangement joins TRBV2 to TRBJ1-2, with D possibly TRBD1 on 6 matching bases. Germline V gene sequence: CDR1 SNHLY, CDR2 FYNNEI. The CDR3 contains 15 residues. The ends were cut back, 1 base at V and 4 bases at J, with 13 bases in the middle. The CDR3 DNA sequence: TGTGCCAGCAGTGAAGACGGGGGCCCTGCCTATGGCTACACCTTC. This sequence encodes CASSEDGGPAYGYTF.

The sample holds a few counts of this clonotype. This sequence joins TRBV20-1 and TRBJ2-4; D is possibly TRBD1 (5 bases). Trimming removed 0 bases from V and 0 bases from J, with 15 bases in between. CDR3 size: 17 residues. Looked up from germline, CDR1 is DFQATT and CDR2 is SNEGSKA (reference sequence). CDR3 protein: CSARDTGPAGAKNIQYF. In nucleotides, the CDR3 is TGCAGTGCTAGAGATACAGGACCAGCCGGAGCCAAAAACATTCAGTACTTC.

This clonotype was seen a handful of times. The chain is built from TRBV6-2 or TRBV6-3 and TRBJ2-2; D may match TRBD1 or TRBD2 (5 bases each). CDR1 and CDR2 (germline): MNHEY, SVGEGT. Trimming shortened V by 2 bases and J by 6 bases, and 10 bases separated the two germline ends. The CDR3 is made up of 14 amino acids. The CDR3 DNA is TGTGCCAGCAGTTACCTCCGAGGGGCCGGGGAGCTGTTTTTT. Translating it yields CASSYLRGAGELFF.

The rearrangement joins TRBV12-3 or TRBV12-4 to TRBJ2-1; 12 bases fit TRBD2. V lost 5 bases to trimming and J lost 6 bases; unmatched junction nucleotides: 11. The CDR3 length is 17 residues. Here the CDR3 reads CASSKTSGRGFGNEQFF. The CDR3 DNA is TGTGCCAGCAGTAAGACTAGCGGGAGAGGTTTCGGCAATGAGCAGTTCTTC.

This clonotype was seen only a few times. The chain carries TRBV12-3 or TRBV12-4 and TRBJ2-1; the match to TRBD2 covers 13 bases. The CDR3 has 21 amino acids. J gave up 0 bases and V 5 bases, and 16 bases lay outside the gene matches. CDR3 sequence (DNA): TGTGCCAGCAGTGACCCAGCGGGACTAGCGGGGAAACACAGCTCCTACAATGAGCAGTTCTTC. Residues: CASSDPAGLAGKHSSYNEQFF.

The chain combines TRBV20-1 with TRBJ2-5, with TRBD1 identical over 9 bases. The J call is doubtful: the DNA matches TRBJ2-1 better. Germline CDR1 is DFQATT and CDR2 is SNEGSKA (reference sequence). The CDR3 runs to 15 residues. CDR3 DNA: TGCAGTGCTTCGGTTGGACAGGGGTCCTACAATGAGCAGTTCTTC. This encodes CSASVGQGSYNEQFF.

There are many counts of this clonotype. The J gene is TRBJ2-7, the V gene TRBV12-3 or TRBV12-4; D gene ambiguous. The germline V and J ends were trimmed by 1 base and 5 bases, with 6 bases remaining between them. CDR3 size: 12 residues. In DNA form, the CDR3 reads TGTGCCAGCAGTTTAGTGGGTAACGAGCAGTACTTC. Amino acid sequence: CASSLVGNEQYF.

This clonotype came up a few times. The V and J genes are TRBV14 and TRBJ2-1; perhaps TRBD2 as D (5 bases). The CDR3 covers 15 residues. Germline V gene lookup returns CDR1 SGHDN and CDR2 FVKESK. V lost 1 base and J lost 5, with 12 bases in between. CDR3 sequence: CASSQVYGKNNEQFF. The CDR3 coding sequence is TGTGCCAGCAGCCAAGTGTACGGGAAGAACAATGAGCAGTTCTTC.

The chain has TRBV20-1 and TRBJ2-5; D call uncertain. The CDR3 contains 13 residues. V lost 3 bases and J lost 2, with 10 bases in between. CDR1 is DFQATT, CDR2 SNEGSKA, per germline (reference sequence). The CDR3 loop is CSASGWEQETQYF. CDR3 nucleotide sequence: TGCAGTGCTAGCGGGTGGGAACAAGAGACCCAGTACTTC.

The J gene is TRBJ2-7, the V gene TRBV20-1, with D unclear. V was trimmed by 3 bases and J by 4 bases, leaving 4 bases between them. Germline V gene lookup returns CDR1 DFQATT and CDR2 SNEGSKA (reference sequence). This CDR3 has 10 residues. CDR3 sequence: CSASVYEQYF. CDR3 nucleotide sequence: TGCAGTGCTAGCGTTTACGAGCAGTACTTC.

This clonotype was recorded a few times. V usage is TRBV11-2 and J usage is TRBJ1-1; 7 bases match TRBD1. Germline CDR1 reads SGHAT; CDR2 reads FQNNGV. The CDR3 spans 14 residues. The V gene end was trimmed by 8 bases and the J gene end by 5 bases; junction bases not matched to a gene: 11. In DNA form, the CDR3 reads TGTGCCAGCGGCCCAGGGGGGAGACGTACTGAAGCTTTCTTT. Translated: CASGPGGRRTEAFF.

The genes are TRBV7-8 and TRBJ2-5, with D possibly matching TRBD2 (6 bases). V dropped 2 bases and J dropped 2 bases, with 12 bases sitting between them. The CDR3 consists of 15 residues. Germline V gene lookup returns CDR1 SGHVS and CDR2 FQNEAQ. This chain's CDR3 is CASSLTELAQETQYF. Written as DNA, the CDR3 is TGTGCCAGCAGCTTAACTGAACTAGCTCAAGAGACCCAGTACTTC.